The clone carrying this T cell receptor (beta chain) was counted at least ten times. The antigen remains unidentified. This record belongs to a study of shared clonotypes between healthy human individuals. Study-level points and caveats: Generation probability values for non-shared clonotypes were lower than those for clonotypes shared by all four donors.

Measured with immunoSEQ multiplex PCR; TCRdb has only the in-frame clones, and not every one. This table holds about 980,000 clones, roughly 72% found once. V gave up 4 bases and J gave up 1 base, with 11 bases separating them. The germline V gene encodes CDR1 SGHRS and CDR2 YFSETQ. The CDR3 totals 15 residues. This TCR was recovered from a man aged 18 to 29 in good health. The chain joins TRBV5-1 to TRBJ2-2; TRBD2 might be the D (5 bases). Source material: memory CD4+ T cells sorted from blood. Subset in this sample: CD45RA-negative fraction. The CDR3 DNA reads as TGCGCCAGCAGCGAAGACGGGAAGAACACCGGGGAGCTGTTTTTT. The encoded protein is CASSEDGKNTGELFF.